These 29 T cell receptor beta chains came from one sample sequenced in a study of cytomegalovirus exposure and HLA in healthy donors. 60 Vbeta and 13 Jbeta primers were used in PCR. TCRdb keeps only in-frame clones here, not all; method: immunoSEQ multiplex PCR. Of under 150,000 clones listed, 60% to 85% are singletons. The material sequenced was PBMCs. Every receptor here comes from a woman between 35 and 50 years old in good health and CMV-seronegative.

This chain joins TRBV4-3 and TRBJ2-7; no firm D call. This CDR3 is 13 amino acids long. V was pared by 1 base and J by 6 bases, with 10 bases between. From germline, CDR1 is LGHNA and CDR2 YSLEER. CDR3 in DNA: TGCGCCAGCAGCCAAGGGTCCGGTTGCGAGCAGTACTTC. It codes for CASSQGSGCEQYF.

CDR3 loop: CASSTNPGLRSSYNEQFF. The CDR3 nucleotides read TGTGCCAGCAGCACAAATCCGGGACTCCGGAGCTCCTACAATGAGCAGTTCTTC. The chain employs TRBV5-6 and TRBJ2-1; a weak D match, TRBD2 (6 bases). The V end was cut by 4 bases, the J end by 0 bases, with 20 bases between. The CDR3 runs 18 residues. Germline assignment: CDR1 SGHDT and CDR2 YYEEEE.

CDR3 amino acids: CSARTATEAFF. For the CDR3, the DNA is TGCAGTGCTAGGACAGCCACTGAAGCTTTCTTT. The rearrangement joins TRBV20-1 to TRBJ1-1, with D possibly TRBD1 on 5 matching bases. Germline lookup yields CDR1 DFQATT and CDR2 SNEGSKA (reference sequence). V lost 3 bases to trimming and J lost 4 bases, with 6 bases between them. CDR3 size: 11 residues.

This clone showed up just once. This specimen includes other DNA sequences encoding the same CDR3. This chain joins TRBV6-6 and TRBJ1-1; D is possibly TRBD1 (5 bases). The germline gives CDR1 MNHNY, CDR2 SVGAGI (reference sequence). The CDR3 is 14 residues long. V lost 6 bases, J lost 1 base, and 12 bases lay in between. The CDR3 bases are TGTGCCAGCAGCTACCAGGGTACGAACACTGAAGCTTTCTTT. Translated, it gives CASSYQGTNTEAFF.

The V call is TRBV7-6, the J call TRBJ2-6; D is uncertain. There are 16 residues in the CDR3. The germline V gene encodes CDR1 SGHVS and CDR2 FNYEAQ. With 5 bases removed from V and 1 base from J, the gap between germline ends came to 12 bases. The CDR3 nucleotides read TGTGCCAGCAGCAGGTACGGAGAGTCTGGGGCCAACGTCCTGACTTTC. The encoded protein is CASSRYGESGANVLTF. The full variable domain, in which reference TRBV7-6 and TRBJ2-6 provide the parts outside the CDR3, is GAGVSQSPRYKVTKRGQDVALRCDPISGHVSLYWYRQALGQGPEFLTYFNYEAQQDKSGLPNDRFSAERPEGSISTLTIQRTEQRDSAMYRCASSRYGESGANVLTFGAGSRLTVL.

The CDR3 nucleotides are TGTGCCAGCAGCTTGGACCTTACTAGCTCTGATGAGCAGTTCTTC. Translating gives CASSLDLTSSDEQFF. V and J are TRBV5-6 and TRBJ2-1; maybe TRBD2 (6 bases). V shed 0 bases and J shed 8 bases, with 15 bases lying between them. This CDR3 has 15 amino acids. Germline CDR1 is SGHDT and CDR2 is YYEEEE.

The rearrangement links TRBV10-3 to TRBJ2-1, with no clear D. The CDR3 has 13 residues. V gave up 8 bases and J gave up 3 bases, with 11 bases separating them. The germline V gene encodes CDR1 ENHRY and CDR2 SYGVKD. The CDR3 reads CAIEPSGYNEQFF. The CDR3 coding sequence is TGTGCCATCGAACCCAGTGGCTACAATGAGCAGTTCTTC.

The chain joins TRBV7-9 to TRBJ1-2; 8 nucleotides match TRBD1. After removal of 5 bases from V and 7 bases from J, the junction contained 3 bases not matched to a gene. Germline CDR1 reads SEHNR; CDR2 reads FQNEAQ (reference sequence). This CDR3 comprises 12 residues. The CDR3: CASSRQGFGYTF. CDR3 in DNA: TGTGCCAGCAGCCGACAGGGGTTTGGCTACACCTTC.

Regarding this clone: Other DNA sequences of this sample code for an identical CDR3. The genes are TRBV4-3 and TRBJ2-7, with 9 nucleotides matching TRBD1. The length of the CDR3 is 15 residues. The trim removed 1 base at V and 4 bases at J, leaving 5 bases unmatched. CDR1 is LGHNA and CDR2 is YSLEER in the germline V gene. CDR3 sequence: CASSQGPGQGYEQYF. CDR3 nucleotide sequence: TGCGCCAGCAGCCAAGGCCCGGGACAGGGTTACGAGCAGTACTTC.

CDR3 loop: CATQGQANTGELFF. Written as DNA, the CDR3 is TGCGCCACACAGGGGCAAGCGAACACCGGGGAGCTGTTTTTT. The chain couples TRBV5-1 to TRBJ2-2; 7 bases fit TRBD1. Germline V gene sequence: CDR1 SGHRS, CDR2 YFSETQ. The CDR3 contains 14 residues. V shed 9 bases and J 0 bases; nucleotides not matched to a gene: 5.

This clone appeared a single time. This CDR3 reads CASSNHISGANVLTF. CDR3 nucleotide sequence: TGTGCCAGCAGTAATCACATCTCTGGGGCCAACGTCCTGACTTTC. The chain links TRBV6-5 to TRBJ2-6, with D hard to call. Deletions cut 5 bases from V and 0 bases from J, with 8 bases between. Germline assignment: CDR1 MNHEY and CDR2 SVGAGI. This CDR3 is 15 amino acids long.

This clone was detected only a few times. The chain employs TRBV23-1 and TRBJ1-6; 7 nucleotides align to TRBD1. TRBV23-1 is assigned to the ORF class and has an uncertain function. The V gene end was trimmed by 5 bases and the J gene end by 7 bases; junction bases not matched to a gene: 11. The CDR3 is 16 amino acids. CDR3 residues: CASSRGRAPENSPLHF. Written as DNA, the CDR3 is TGCGCCAGCAGTAGGGGGCGGGCTCCGGAGAATTCACCCCTCCACTTT.

V is TRBV10-3 and J is TRBJ2-1; a possible D gene is TRBD2 (5 bases). The CDR3 consists of 15 residues. Germline CDR1 is ENHRY and CDR2 is SYGVKD. V was shortened by 7 bases and J by 0 bases, with 13 bases between the two germline ends. The chain's CDR3 is CAITAEGPSYNEQFF. CDR3 nucleotide sequence: TGTGCCATCACTGCCGAGGGCCCCTCCTACAATGAGCAGTTCTTC.

The J gene is TRBJ1-4, the V gene TRBV28; TRBD1 might be the D (5 bases). Germline CDR1 is MDHEN and CDR2 is SYDVKM. V dropped 6 bases and J dropped 8 bases, with 10 bases sitting between them. CDR3 length: 12 residues. CDR3 amino acids: CASRAGGEKLFF. In nucleotides, the CDR3 is TGTGCCAGCAGAGCCGGGGGGGAAAAACTGTTTTTT.

This clone appeared once. The chain is built from TRBV28 and TRBJ1-2; possible D gene TRBD1, 5 bases. The ends were cut back, 6 bases at V and 4 bases at J, with 15 bases in the middle. Germline-derived CDR1 and CDR2 are MDHEN and SYDVKM. The CDR3 loop spans 14 amino acids. The CDR3 DNA sequence: TGTGCCAGCAGGCCTTCTGGGGGGATCTATGGCTACACCTTC. Its protein is CASRPSGGIYGYTF.

CDR3 residues: CASRAGTGSDYGYTF. The CDR3 DNA follows: TGTGCCAGCAGAGCCGGGACAGGCTCAGACTATGGCTACACCTTC. The chain is built from TRBV6-6 and TRBJ1-2; 8 nucleotides align to TRBD1. Losses at the gene ends were 6 bases for V and 3 bases for J; bases not matched to a gene: 9. This CDR3 has 15 residues. In germline, CDR1 is MNHNY, CDR2 SVGAGI (reference sequence).

The chain recombines TRBV7-2 with TRBJ2-1, with D perhaps TRBD1 (5 bases). CDR3 length equals 15 residues. Trimming cost V 6 bases and J 0 bases, with 12 bases left between them. Germline loops: CDR1 SGHTA, CDR2 FQGNSA. The CDR3 region is CASRPSRGSYNEQFF. CDR3 bases: TGTGCCAGCAGACCGTCTAGGGGCTCCTACAATGAGCAGTTCTTC. Combining the CDR3 with reference TRBV7-2 and TRBJ2-1 gives the whole variable domain GAGVSQSPSNKVTEKGKDVELRCDPISGHTALYWYRQSLGQGLEFLIYFQGNSAPDKSGLPSDRFSAERTGGSVSTLTIQRTQQEDSAVYLCASRPSRGSYNEQFFGPGTRLTVL.

The chain couples TRBV5-1 to TRBJ2-1; 7 bases are a match to TRBD2. Germline CDR1 SGHRS, CDR2 YFSETQ. V gave up 0 bases and J gave up 2 bases; unmatched junction bases: 11. This CDR3 spans 18 amino acids. The CDR3 spells CASSLEGLTSYTYNEQFF. CDR3 bases: TGCGCCAGCAGCTTGGAGGGGCTGACTAGCTACACCTACAATGAGCAGTTCTTC.

The CDR3 nucleotides are TGTGCCAGCAGCCAGTTTAAGGGGGAGAAGGGTCAGCCCCAGCATTTT. It yields the protein CASSQFKGEKGQPQHF. The chain couples TRBV4-2 to TRBJ1-5; a weak D match, TRBD1 (6 bases). The V gene's germline CDR1 is LGHNA and CDR2 YNFKEQ. The CDR3 spans 16 residues. V lost 3 bases to trimming and J lost 6 bases, with 18 bases between them.

V gene TRBV7-2 combines with J gene TRBJ1-6; D call uncertain. This CDR3 region has 17 residues. V was clipped by 0 bases and J by 0 bases, with 9 bases between them. CDR1 SGHTA and CDR2 FQGNSA come from the germline V gene. The CDR3 sequence is CASSLASVSSYNSPLHF. The CDR3 DNA is TGTGCCAGCAGCTTAGCGTCTGTGAGCTCCTATAATTCACCCCTCCACTTT.

This chain uses TRBV11-2 with TRBJ1-2, with D tentatively TRBD1 (6 bases). V was trimmed by 4 bases and J by 4 bases, leaving 10 bases between them. This CDR3 is 13 amino acids long. Germline-derived CDR1 and CDR2 are SGHAT and FQNNGV. The DNA of the CDR3 is TGTGCCAGCAGCTCCTCGACAGGCTATGGCTACACCTTC. This translates into CASSSSTGYGYTF.

The CDR3 DNA sequence: TGCGCCAGCAGTGAGCAGGGGGCGAACACTGAAGCTTTCTTT. It codes for CASSEQGANTEAFF. The rearrangement uses TRBV10-1 and TRBJ1-1, with 8 positions matching TRBD1. V dropped 2 bases and J dropped 1; count of bases not matched to a gene: 0. This CDR3 is 14 amino acids long. CDR1 and CDR2 from the germline V gene are WNHNN and SYGVQD (reference sequence).

The rearrangement uses TRBV5-6 and TRBJ2-2; TRBD2 matches 8 bases. This CDR3 region has 16 residues. Germline V gene data show CDR1 as SGHDT and CDR2 as YYEEEE. J gave up 3 bases and V 4 bases, and 8 bases lay outside the gene matches. CDR3 residues: CASSLAGGRHTGELFF. The CDR3 bases are TGTGCCAGCAGCCTCGCGGGGGGTAGGCACACCGGGGAGCTGTTTTTT. The complete variable domain, with remaining parts taken from reference TRBV5-6 and TRBJ2-2, reads DAGVTQSPTHLIKTRGQQVTLRCSPKSGHDTVSWYQQALGQGPQFIFQYYEEEERQRGNFPDRFSGHQFPNYSSELNVNALLLGDSALYLCASSLAGGRHTGELFFGEGSRLTVL.

CDR3 nucleotide sequence: TGTGCCAGCAGTAGACAGGGGCCGGGCTACGAGCAGTACTTC. Amino acids: CASSRQGPGYEQYF. This chain links TRBV2 with TRBJ2-7; 8 bases agree with TRBD1. CDR3 length equals 14 residues. With 5 bases clipped from V and 3 bases from J, the junction kept 6 bases outside the gene matches. Germline V gives CDR1 SNHLY, CDR2 FYNNEI.

This chain links TRBV5-4 with TRBJ2-7; D not certain. With 2 bases removed from V and 2 bases from J, the gap between germline ends came to 8 bases. The CDR3 sequence is 13 residues long. The germline CDR1 and CDR2 sequences are SGHNT and YYREEE (reference sequence). The CDR3 region has the DNA TGTGCCAGCAGCTTACCGGGTACCTACGAGCAGTACTTC. It codes for CASSLPGTYEQYF.

The chain employs TRBV5-1 and TRBJ2-7; 11 bases are a match to TRBD1. The CDR3 consists of 14 residues. The ends lost 2 bases at V and 7 bases at J; junction bases unmatched: 5. Germline CDR1 is SGHRS and CDR2 is YFSETQ. CDR3 DNA sequence: TGCGCCAGCAGCTTAGGACAGGGGGCGCGTGAGCAGTACTTC. This encodes CASSLGQGAREQYF.

V gene TRBV5-4 combines with J gene TRBJ2-3; D may be TRBD2 (5 bases). The germline V gene has CDR1 SGHNT and CDR2 YYREEE (reference sequence). The CDR3 sequence is 14 residues long. With 4 bases removed from V and 1 base from J, the gap between germline ends came to 10 bases. The CDR3 sequence: CASSQDFRTDTQYF. DNA for the CDR3: TGTGCCAGCAGCCAGGACTTTCGCACAGATACGCAGTATTTT. Filled out from reference TRBV5-4 and TRBJ2-3, the complete variable domain reads ETGVTQSPTHLIKTRGQQVTLRCSSQSGHNTVSWYQQALGQGPQFIFQYYREEENGRGNFPPRFSGLQFPNYSSELNVNALELDDSALYLCASSQDFRTDTQYFGPGTRLTVL.

The rearrangement uses TRBV2 and TRBJ2-5, with 7 bases lining up with TRBD2. The CDR3 is 14 residues long. Germline assignment: CDR1 SNHLY and CDR2 FYNNEI. J lost 5 bases, V lost 7 bases, and 10 bases had no gene match. CDR3: CASKFPGGKETQYF. CDR3 DNA: TGTGCCAGCAAATTCCCCGGGGGGAAGGAGACCCAGTACTTC.

This chain connects TRBV4-2 to TRBJ2-2; TRBD2 agrees at 7 bases. There are 17 residues in the CDR3. CDR1 LGHNA and CDR2 YNFKEQ come from the germline V gene. V shed 1 base, J shed 6 bases, and the junction held 11 bases outside the gene matches. CDR3 sequence: CASSQAWGGPSAGELFF. The CDR3, as DNA: TGTGCCAGCAGCCAAGCGTGGGGAGGGCCCTCCGCCGGGGAGCTGTTTTTT.